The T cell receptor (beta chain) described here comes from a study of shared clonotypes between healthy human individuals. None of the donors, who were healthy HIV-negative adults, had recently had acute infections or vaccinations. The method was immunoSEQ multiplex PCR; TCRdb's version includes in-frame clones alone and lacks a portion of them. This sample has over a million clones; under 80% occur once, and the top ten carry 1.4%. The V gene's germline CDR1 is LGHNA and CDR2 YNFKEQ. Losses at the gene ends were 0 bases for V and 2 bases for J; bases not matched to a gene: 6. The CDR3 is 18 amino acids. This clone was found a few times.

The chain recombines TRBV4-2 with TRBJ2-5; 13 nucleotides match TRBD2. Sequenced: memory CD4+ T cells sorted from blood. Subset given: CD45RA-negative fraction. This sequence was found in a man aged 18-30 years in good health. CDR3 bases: TGTGCCAGCAGCCAAGAACTAGCGGGGGGGCGGCCTCAAGAGACCCAGTACTTC. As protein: CASSQELAGGRPQETQYF.